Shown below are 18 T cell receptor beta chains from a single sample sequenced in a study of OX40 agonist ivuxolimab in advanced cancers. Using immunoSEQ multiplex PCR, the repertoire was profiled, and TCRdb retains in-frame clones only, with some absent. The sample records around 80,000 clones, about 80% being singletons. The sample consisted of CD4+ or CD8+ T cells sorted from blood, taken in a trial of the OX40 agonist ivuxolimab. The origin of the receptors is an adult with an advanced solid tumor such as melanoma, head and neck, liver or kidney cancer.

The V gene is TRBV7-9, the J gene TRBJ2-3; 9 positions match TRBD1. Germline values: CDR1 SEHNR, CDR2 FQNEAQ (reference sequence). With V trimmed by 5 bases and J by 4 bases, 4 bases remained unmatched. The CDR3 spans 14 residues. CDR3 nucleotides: TGTGCCAGCAGCAGGGACAGGGTGGCAGATACGCAGTATTTT. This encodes CASSRDRVADTQYF.

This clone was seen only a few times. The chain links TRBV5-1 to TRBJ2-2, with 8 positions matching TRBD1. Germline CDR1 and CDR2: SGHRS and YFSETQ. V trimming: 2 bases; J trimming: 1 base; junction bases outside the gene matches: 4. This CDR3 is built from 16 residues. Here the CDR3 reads CASSFSGQGNTGELFF. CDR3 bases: TGCGCCAGCAGCTTTTCAGGACAGGGGAACACCGGGGAGCTGTTTTTT. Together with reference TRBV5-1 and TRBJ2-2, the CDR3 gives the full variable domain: KAGVTQTPRYLIKTRGQQVTLSCSPISGHRSVSWYQQTPGQGLQFLFEYFSETQRNKGNFPGRFSGRQFSNSRSEMNVSTLELGDSALYLCASSFSGQGNTGELFFGEGSRLTVL.

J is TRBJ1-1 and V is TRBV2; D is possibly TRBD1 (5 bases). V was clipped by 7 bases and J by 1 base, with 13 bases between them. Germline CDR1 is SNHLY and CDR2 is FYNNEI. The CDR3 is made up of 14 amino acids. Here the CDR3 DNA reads TGTGCCAGCAAAGCTTCGGGGGAGAACACTGAAGCTTTCTTT. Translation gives CASKASGENTEAFF.

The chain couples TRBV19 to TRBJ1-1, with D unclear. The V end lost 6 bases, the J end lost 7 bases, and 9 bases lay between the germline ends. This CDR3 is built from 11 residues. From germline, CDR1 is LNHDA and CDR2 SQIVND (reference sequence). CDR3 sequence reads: CASRVHHEAFF. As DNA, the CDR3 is TGTGCCAGTAGGGTCCACCATGAAGCTTTCTTT.

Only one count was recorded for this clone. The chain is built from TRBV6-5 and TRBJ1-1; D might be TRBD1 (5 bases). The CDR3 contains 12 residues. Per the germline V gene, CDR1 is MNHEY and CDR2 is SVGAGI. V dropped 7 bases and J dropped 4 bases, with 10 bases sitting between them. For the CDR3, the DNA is TGTGCCAGCACCAGGGCGGGCACTGAAGCTTTCTTT. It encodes CASTRAGTEAFF.

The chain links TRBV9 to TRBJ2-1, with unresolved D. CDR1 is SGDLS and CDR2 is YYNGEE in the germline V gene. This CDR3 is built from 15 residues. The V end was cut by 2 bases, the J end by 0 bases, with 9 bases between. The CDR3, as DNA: TGTGCCAGCAGCGTCCTATCGAGCTCCTACAATGAGCAGTTCTTC. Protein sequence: CASSVLSSSYNEQFF.

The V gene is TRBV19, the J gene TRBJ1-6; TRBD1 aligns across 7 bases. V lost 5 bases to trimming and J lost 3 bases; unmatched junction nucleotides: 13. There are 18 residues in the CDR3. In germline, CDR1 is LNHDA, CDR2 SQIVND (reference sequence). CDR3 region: CASSFTGTASLYNSPLHF. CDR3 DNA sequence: TGTGCCAGTAGTTTCACCGGGACAGCGAGCCTCTATAATTCACCCCTCCACTTT.

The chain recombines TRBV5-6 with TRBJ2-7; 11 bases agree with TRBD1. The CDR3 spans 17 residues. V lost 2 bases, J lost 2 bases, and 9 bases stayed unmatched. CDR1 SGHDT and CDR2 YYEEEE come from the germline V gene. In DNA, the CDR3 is TGTGCCAGCAGCTTTTTATCCGGGACAGGGGGAACCTACGAGCAGTACTTC. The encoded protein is CASSFLSGTGGTYEQYF.

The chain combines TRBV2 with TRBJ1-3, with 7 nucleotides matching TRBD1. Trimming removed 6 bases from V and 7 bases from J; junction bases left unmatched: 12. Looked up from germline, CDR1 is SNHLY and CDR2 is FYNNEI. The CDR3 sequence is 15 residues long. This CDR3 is CASSYDKGARNTIYF. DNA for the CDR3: TGTGCCAGCAGCTACGACAAGGGGGCTAGGAACACCATATATTTT.

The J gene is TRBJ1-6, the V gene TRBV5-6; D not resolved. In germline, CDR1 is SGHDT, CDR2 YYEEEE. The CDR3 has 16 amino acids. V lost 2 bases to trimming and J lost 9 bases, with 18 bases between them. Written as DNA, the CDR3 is TGTGCCAGCAGCTTTCGGGGAGGCAGATTAGTTTCACCCCTCCACTTT. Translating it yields CASSFRGGRLVSPLHF.

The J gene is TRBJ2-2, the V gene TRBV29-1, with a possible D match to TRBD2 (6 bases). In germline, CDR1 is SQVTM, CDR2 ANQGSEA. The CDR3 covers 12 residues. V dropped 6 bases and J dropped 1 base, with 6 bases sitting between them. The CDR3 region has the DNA TGCAGCGTGGGGGGGAACACCGGGGAGCTGTTTTTT. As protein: CSVGGNTGELFF.

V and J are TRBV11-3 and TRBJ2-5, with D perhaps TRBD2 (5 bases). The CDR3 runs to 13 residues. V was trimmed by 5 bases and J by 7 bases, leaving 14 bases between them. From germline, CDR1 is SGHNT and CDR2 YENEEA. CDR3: CASSAREYGTQYF. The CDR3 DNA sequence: TGTGCCAGCAGCGCCCGGGAATACGGGACCCAGTACTTC.

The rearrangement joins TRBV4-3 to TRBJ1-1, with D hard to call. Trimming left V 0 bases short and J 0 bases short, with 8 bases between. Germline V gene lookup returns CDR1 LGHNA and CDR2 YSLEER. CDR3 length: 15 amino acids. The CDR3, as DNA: TGCGCCAGCAGCCAAGAACCTCGAATGAACACTGAAGCTTTCTTT. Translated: CASSQEPRMNTEAFF.

Here the CDR3 reads CASFSVLGETQYF. Here the CDR3 DNA reads TGTGCCAGCTTTTCGGTCCTCGGAGAGACCCAGTACTTC. The chain carries TRBV6-5 and TRBJ2-5; D unclear. V shed 8 bases and J shed 4 bases, with 14 bases lying between them. The CDR3 has 13 amino acids. Germline lookup yields CDR1 MNHEY and CDR2 SVGAGI.

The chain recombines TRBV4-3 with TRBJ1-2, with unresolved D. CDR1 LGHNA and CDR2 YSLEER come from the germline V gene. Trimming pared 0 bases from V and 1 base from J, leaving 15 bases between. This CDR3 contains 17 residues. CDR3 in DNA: TGCGCCAGCAGCCAAGATCGGCGGGGAATGGTTAACTATGGCTACACCTTC. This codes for CASSQDRRGMVNYGYTF.

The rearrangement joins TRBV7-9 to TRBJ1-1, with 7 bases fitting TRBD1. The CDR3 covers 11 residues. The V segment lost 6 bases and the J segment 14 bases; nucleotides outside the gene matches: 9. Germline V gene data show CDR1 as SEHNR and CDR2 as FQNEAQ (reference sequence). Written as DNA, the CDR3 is TGTGCCAGCAGTAACCGGGACAGACCCTTCTTT. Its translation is CASSNRDRPFF.

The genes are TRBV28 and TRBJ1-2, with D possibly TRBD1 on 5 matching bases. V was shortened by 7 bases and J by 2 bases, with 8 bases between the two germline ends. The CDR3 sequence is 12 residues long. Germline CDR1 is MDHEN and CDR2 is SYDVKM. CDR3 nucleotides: TGTGCCAGCATCACAGGAAACTATGGCTACACCTTC. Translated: CASITGNYGYTF.

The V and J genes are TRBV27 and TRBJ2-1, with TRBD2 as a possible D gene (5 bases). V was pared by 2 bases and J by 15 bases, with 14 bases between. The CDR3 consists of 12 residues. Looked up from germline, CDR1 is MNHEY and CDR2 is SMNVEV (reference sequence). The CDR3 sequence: CASSLPRGRRFF. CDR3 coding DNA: TGTGCCAGCAGTTTACCCAGAGGGCGGAGGTTCTTC.